These 23 T cell receptor beta chains share one sample of origin, sequenced in a study of tissue T cells after allogeneic stem cell transplantation. Generated by immunoSEQ multiplex PCR, the TCRdb table keeps only in-frame clones and is missing some. The sample has about 43,000 clones; roughly 92% are singletons. Source: blood, taken before transplantation. These receptors all come from a woman aged 40-75 years who later had graft-versus-host disease after an allogeneic stem cell transplant.

This rearrangement joins TRBV3-1 (or the pseudogene TRBV3-2) to TRBJ2-5, with D perhaps matching TRBD1 (8 bases). This CDR3 has 13 amino acids. V lost 6 bases and J 4 bases, leaving 12 bases between the germline ends. Germline loops: CDR1 LGHDT, CDR2 YNNKEL (reference sequence). CDR3 protein: CASSYRGGETQYF. As DNA, the CDR3 is TGTGCCAGCAGTTACAGGGGGGGAGAGACCCAGTACTTC.

This clone occurred once. This sequence joins TRBV7-8 and TRBJ1-4; 10 bases are shared with TRBD1. The CDR3 covers 16 residues. CDR1 and CDR2 (germline): SGHVS, FQNEAQ. Losses at the gene ends were 5 bases for V and 7 bases for J; bases not matched to a gene: 10. The CDR3 DNA follows: TGTGCCAGCAGCCGCCATCCGGGACAGGGGTTTGAAAAACTGTTTTTT. It specifies CASSRHPGQGFEKLFF.

J is TRBJ1-1 and V is TRBV5-1, with D uncertain. V was cut by 0 bases and J by 0 bases, with 6 bases left in between. This CDR3 has 14 amino acids. Germline V lookup: CDR1 SGHRS, CDR2 YFSETQ. The CDR3 DNA sequence: TGCGCCAGCAGCTTGGAAGCAGTGAACACTGAAGCTTTCTTT. As protein: CASSLEAVNTEAFF.

The V gene is TRBV5-8, the J gene TRBJ1-5; D call uncertain. This CDR3 is built from 13 residues. Trimming took off 2 bases at V and 9 bases at J, with 12 bases between the two ends. CDR1 is SGHTS and CDR2 is YDEGEE in the germline V gene. Written as DNA, the CDR3 is TGTGCCAGCAGCTTAAGCGGTATGTGGCCCCAGCATTTT. Its protein product is CASSLSGMWPQHF.

This clone showed up just once. The rearrangement links TRBV18 to TRBJ2-2; 9 bases align to TRBD2. The V segment lost 6 bases and the J segment 6 bases; nucleotides outside the gene matches: 11. Germline CDR1 KGHSH, CDR2 LQKENI. CDR3 size: 16 residues. In DNA form, the CDR3 reads TGTGCCAGCTCCCCCCTTCAGCGGGAGGCCTCCGGGGAGCTGTTTTTT. Translation gives CASSPLQREASGELFF.

With regard to this clone: Other nucleotide sequences from this sample produce the same CDR3. V and J are TRBV30 and TRBJ2-1; 12 nucleotides line up with TRBD2. CDR1 and CDR2 from the germline V gene are GTSNPN and SVGIG (reference sequence). The CDR3 is 14 residues long. Unmatched junction bases numbered 2, after V lost 4 bases and J lost 4 bases. This CDR3 reads CAWTSGRDYNEQFF. For the CDR3, the DNA is TGTGCCTGGACTAGCGGGAGGGATTACAATGAGCAGTTCTTC.

This clone has just one count. This chain joins TRBV6-2 or TRBV6-3 and TRBJ2-1; no clear D gene. Germline V CDR1 and CDR2: MNHEY, SVGEGT. The CDR3 has 15 amino acids. Trimming took 2 bases from V and 2 from J, leaving 10 bases between them. The DNA of the CDR3 is TGTGCCAGCAGTTACGGGCATCCCACCTACAATGAGCAGTTCTTC. It encodes CASSYGHPTYNEQFF.

The chain joins TRBV11-2 to TRBJ2-1; a weak D match, TRBD1 (6 bases). The length of the CDR3 is 15 residues. The germline V gene encodes CDR1 SGHAT and CDR2 FQNNGV. Trimming removed 5 bases from V and 0 bases from J, with 11 bases in between. The CDR3 protein is CASSQQGSSYNEQFF. The CDR3 nucleotides read TGTGCCAGCAGCCAACAGGGTAGCTCCTACAATGAGCAGTTCTTC.

The rearrangement joins TRBV7-2 to TRBJ1-6; perhaps TRBD1 as D (5 bases). The germline V and J ends were trimmed by 5 bases and 8 bases, with 10 bases remaining between them. CDR3 length equals 13 residues. CDR1 is SGHTA and CDR2 is FQGNSA in the germline V gene. DNA of the CDR3: TGTGCCAGCAGCAATGCACAGGATTCACCCCTCCACTTT. It specifies CASSNAQDSPLHF.

The gene calls are TRBV3-1 (or the pseudogene TRBV3-2) and TRBJ1-6; the D gene is possibly TRBD1 (6 bases). V dropped 4 bases and J dropped 0 bases, with 13 bases sitting between them. This CDR3 has 17 residues. Germline V gene lookup returns CDR1 LGHDT and CDR2 YNNKEL (reference sequence). The CDR3 loop reads CASSPSTGSSYNSPLHF. CDR3 coding DNA: TGTGCCAGCAGCCCATCTACAGGGAGCTCCTATAATTCACCCCTCCACTTT.

The chain combines TRBV5-1 with TRBJ2-5, with no clear D. The CDR3 has 14 amino acids. Germline loops: CDR1 SGHRS, CDR2 YFSETQ. The V end lost 0 bases, the J end lost 1 base, and 7 bases lay between the germline ends. As DNA, the CDR3 is TGCGCCAGCAGCTTGGGGCGGACCCAAGAGACCCAGTACTTC. Amino acid sequence: CASSLGRTQETQYF. Drawing the rest from reference TRBV5-1 and TRBJ2-5, the complete variable domain is KAGVTQTPRYLIKTRGQQVTLSCSPISGHRSVSWYQQTPGQGLQFLFEYFSETQRNKGNFPGRFSGRQFSNSRSEMNVSTLELGDSALYLCASSLGRTQETQYFGPGTRLLVL.

The chain combines TRBV3-1 (or the pseudogene TRBV3-2) with TRBJ1-6; 7 nucleotides agree with TRBD1. The length of the CDR3 is 15 residues. With 5 bases clipped from V and 10 bases from J, the junction kept 11 bases outside the gene matches. CDR1 and CDR2 (germline): LGHDT, YNNKEL (reference sequence). The CDR3 is CASSYTGETGSPLHF. CDR3 DNA: TGTGCCAGCAGCTACACAGGGGAGACGGGCTCACCCCTCCACTTT.

This clone has only one observation. This sequence joins TRBV5-1 and TRBJ2-7; D is uncertain. The V gene's germline CDR1 is SGHRS and CDR2 YFSETQ. Trimming removed 2 bases at V and 2 bases at J, with 8 bases between. This CDR3 is built from 13 residues. The CDR3 protein is CASSLGFPYEQYF. The CDR3 DNA sequence: TGCGCCAGCAGCTTAGGATTCCCCTACGAGCAGTACTTC.

This sequence joins TRBV4-1 and TRBJ2-2; 9 bases map to TRBD2. Trimming at V came to 4 bases and at J to 6 bases, leaving 6 bases not matched to a gene. CDR3 length equals 15 residues. Germline CDR1 and CDR2: MGHRA and YSYEKL. The CDR3 DNA follows: TGCGCCAGCAGCCGGGGACTAGCTGGGTCCGGGGAGCTGTTTTTT. Protein: CASSRGLAGSGELFF.

The gene calls are TRBV9 and TRBJ2-1, with D perhaps TRBD2 (5 bases). Germline assignment: CDR1 SGDLS and CDR2 YYNGEE. The ends were cut back, 0 bases at V and 4 bases at J, with 17 bases in the middle. The CDR3 has 17 residues. The CDR3 here is CASSVAWETHMYNEQFF. The CDR3 nucleotides read TGTGCCAGCAGCGTAGCGTGGGAGACCCACATGTACAATGAGCAGTTCTTC.

This chain uses TRBV5-1 with TRBJ1-1; 8 bases fit TRBD1. Germline lookup yields CDR1 SGHRS and CDR2 YFSETQ. J lost 0 bases, V lost 0 bases, and 10 bases had no gene match. The CDR3 extends over 18 amino acids. This CDR3 reads CASSLVAGGPRMNTEAFF. The CDR3 DNA reads as TGCGCCAGCAGCTTGGTCGCAGGGGGCCCTAGAATGAACACTGAAGCTTTCTTT.

The V call is TRBV5-8, the J call TRBJ1-1; unclear D gene. This CDR3 has 14 amino acids. V was shortened by 7 bases and J by 10 bases, with 23 bases between the two germline ends. Germline CDR1 and CDR2: SGHTS and YDEGEE. The CDR3 DNA reads TGTGCCAGCCACCGAGGCGACACGTTGAAGGGAGCTTTCTTT. Amino acid sequence: CASHRGDTLKGAFF.

This clone appeared once. The V call is TRBV18, the J call TRBJ1-1, with 8 bases matching TRBD1. The CDR3 has 13 residues. The germline V gene has CDR1 KGHSH and CDR2 LQKENI. The J segment lost 5 bases and the V segment lost 6 bases, leaving 5 bases of the junction unmatched. CDR3 in amino acids: CASSGQGGTEAFF. DNA for the CDR3: TGTGCCAGCTCCGGACAGGGAGGGACTGAAGCTTTCTTT.

This chain links TRBV4-3 with TRBJ1-2; TRBD1 aligns across 9 bases. The CDR3 is made up of 15 amino acids. V gave up 3 bases and J gave up 2 bases; unmatched junction bases: 4. Germline-derived CDR1 and CDR2 are LGHNA and YSLEER. The CDR3 nucleotides read TGCGCCAGCAGCCATCTGGGACAGGGAAACTATGGCTACACCTTC. This codes for CASSHLGQGNYGYTF.

This chain links TRBV10-1 with TRBJ2-3; D gene ambiguous. Trimming removed 4 bases at V and 4 bases at J, with 6 bases between. The CDR3 is 12 amino acids. CDR1 and CDR2 from the germline V gene are WNHNN and SYGVQD (reference sequence). The CDR3 DNA sequence: TGCGCCAGCAGTGCGGGCGCAGATACGCAGTATTTT. Protein product: CASSAGADTQYF.

This clone was observed a handful of times. This sequence joins TRBV4-2 and TRBJ1-3, with D possibly matching TRBD1 (5 bases). Trimming removed 1 base from V and 0 bases from J, with 10 bases in between. In germline, CDR1 is LGHNA, CDR2 YNFKEQ. The CDR3 contains 16 residues. CDR3 region: CASSQGRGRSGNTIYF. CDR3 coding DNA: TGTGCCAGCAGCCAAGGTCGGGGCCGCTCTGGAAACACCATATATTTT.

The chain links TRBV2 to TRBJ1-5; 7 nucleotides match TRBD1. In germline, CDR1 is SNHLY, CDR2 FYNNEI. The CDR3 sequence is 15 residues long. Trimming removed 5 bases from V and 0 bases from J; junction bases left unmatched: 4. CDR3 bases: TGTGCCAGCAGTAAAAACAGGGGTAGCAATCAGCCCCAGCATTTT. Encoded protein: CASSKNRGSNQPQHF.

This sequence joins TRBV6-5 and TRBJ2-3; TRBD1 aligns across 7 bases. Per the germline V gene, CDR1 is MNHEY and CDR2 is SVGAGI. The junction had 8 bases not matched to a gene; V was cut back by 5 bases and J by 6 bases. The CDR3 loop spans 14 amino acids. CDR3 coding DNA: TGTGCCAGCAGTCTCGACAGGGTCCGGGATACGCAGTATTTT. This codes for CASSLDRVRDTQYF.